Listed below are T cell receptor beta chains from one sample, sequenced in a study of Graves' ophthalmopathy and Graves' hyperthyroidism. Via MiXCR, TCRdb re-called the multiplex PCR reads, giving one row per CDR3 protein. Here the sample spans 220,000 or so distinct CDR3 sequences, about a fifth being singletons. Specimen: peripheral blood. These receptors all stem from a woman aged 50 to 60 with Graves' ophthalmopathy. The CDR3 runs from the conserved cysteine through the conserved F or W. The order of the fields is D gene, J gene, clone size, V gene, CDR3 DNA, CDR3 protein. A D gene is named only where the DNA matches it firmly. Rows may omit the clone size; those that give it use once, few, many or a size class.

>.|TRBJ2-7|many|TRBV12-3/TRBV12-4
TGTGCCAGCAGTTTTGCTATACACGAGCAGTACTTC
CASSFAIHEQYF
>.|TRBJ2-2|many|TRBV7-3
TGTGCCAGCAGCTTCACAAACACCGGGGAGCTGTTTTTT
CASSFTNTGELFF
>.|TRBJ2-7|many|TRBV12-3/TRBV12-4
TGTGCCAGCAGTTTACTGGAGAGCAACGAGCAGTACTTC
CASSLLESNEQYF
>.|TRBJ1-2|many|TRBV5-6
TGTGCCAGCAGCTCTTTCTCGGGGCTTGACTATGGCTACACCTTC
CASSSFSGLDYGYTF
>TRBD1|TRBJ1-5|once|TRBV6-1
TGTGCCAGCAATAAAGACAGGGGTCAGCCCCAGCATTTT
CASNKDRGQPQHF
>.|TRBJ1-2|many|TRBV2
TGTGCCAGCACGGGAACGGGAAGAAATGGCTACACCTTC
CASTGTGRNGYTF
>.|TRBJ1-6|many|TRBV6-1
TGTGCCAGCGGGAAAGGGAATTCACCCCTCCACTTT
CASGKGNSPLHF
>.|TRBJ1-5|.|TRBV10-3
TGTGCCATCAGTGAAGGCACCAGAGAACCCCAGCATTTT
CAISEGTREPQHF
>.|TRBJ1-2|.|TRBV6-1
TGTGCCAGCCGGGGTCAAATCTATGGCTACACCTTC
CASRGQIYGYTF
>TRBD1|TRBJ2-7|.|TRBV20-1
TGCAGTGCTAGCGGACAGGGTGCCGAGCAGTACTTC
CSASGQGAEQYF
>.|TRBJ1-2|many|TRBV15
TGTGCCACCAGCACCCCCGGGCTCGGGGGCTATGGCTACACCTTC
CATSTPGLGGYGYTF
>.|TRBJ1-5|many|TRBV18
TGTGCCAGCTCAACAGGGACTTCGCGACCCCAGCATTTT
CASSTGTSRPQHF
>TRBD1|TRBJ2-5|few|TRBV7-2
TGTGCCAGCAGCTTCGTCGGGACAGAACGTCAAGAGACCCAGTACTTC
CASSFVGTERQETQYF
>.|TRBJ1-1|many|TRBV5-1
TGCGCCAGCAGCTCGACAGGTAATTTGAACACTGAAGCTTTCTTT
CASSSTGNLNTEAFF
>.|TRBJ1-2|many|TRBV6-1
TGTGCCAGCAGTGACGGGGGTGGGCACTATGGCTACACCTTC
CASSDGGGHYGYTF
>.|TRBJ1-1|.|TRBV12-3/TRBV12-4
TGTGCCAGCAGCGGGGGCCATTGGCTTGAAGCTTTCTTT
CASSGGHWLEAFF
>TRBD1|TRBJ2-7|.|TRBV29-1
TGCAGCGTTGATGGACCAGGGGGCGATTACGAGCAGTACTTC
CSVDGPGGDYEQYF
>.|TRBJ1-1|few|TRBV6-2/TRBV6-3
TGTGCCAGCAGTAACGAACTGAACACTGAAGCTTTCTTT
CASSNELNTEAFF
>.|TRBJ2-5|many|TRBV19
TGTGCCAGTAGAAAACAGGGAACAGAGACCCAGTACTTC
CASRKQGTETQYF
>TRBD2|TRBJ2-7|many|TRBV6-5
TGTGCCAGCAGTTCTACTAGCGGGAGTAGACCCGAGCAGTACTTC
CASSSTSGSRPEQYF
>.|TRBJ2-7|many|TRBV18
TGTGCCAGCTCACCCGACAGATCCTACGAGCAGTACTTC
CASSPDRSYEQYF
>.|TRBJ1-1|.|TRBV6-5
TGTGCCAGCAGTTACTGGCTGAACACTGAAGCTTTCTTT
CASSYWLNTEAFF
>TRBD2|TRBJ2-7|many|TRBV7-2
TGTGCCAGCAGCTTAGCCGGCTCTTCCCCCGGGAGGAACGGGCAGTACTTC
CASSLAGSSPGRNGQYF
>.|TRBJ2-5|few|TRBV6-5
TGTGCCAGCAGTTATGGGCGGGGGCTCCAAGAGACCCAGTACTTC
CASSYGRGLQETQYF
>TRBD1|TRBJ2-5|.|TRBV12-3/TRBV12-4
TGTGCCAGCAGTACCGGGACAGTAGAGACCCAGTACTTC
CASSTGTVETQYF
>.|TRBJ1-1|many|TRBV3-1
TGTGCCAGCAGCCAATCCGGGTCGATGAACACTGAAGCTTTCTTT
CASSQSGSMNTEAFF
>TRBD2|TRBJ2-1|many|TRBV6-1
TGTGCCAGCAGTGAAGCGCCTAGCGGGACGGGGGAGCAGTTCTTC
CASSEAPSGTGEQFF
>TRBD1|TRBJ2-7|many|TRBV6-1
TGTGCCAGCAGTGAGGCCCCGGGACAGTACTACGAGCAGTACTTC
CASSEAPGQYYEQYF
>.|TRBJ1-2|many|TRBV28
TGTGCCAGCAGTGGAGGGGGATTTGGCTACACCTTC
CASSGGGFGYTF
>.|TRBJ2-2|.|TRBV30
TGTGCCTGGAGTGCCCTTGCGGCTGCGAACACCGGGGAGCTGTTTTTT
CAWSALAAANTGELFF
>.|TRBJ1-5|many|TRBV11-2
TGTGCCAGCAGCTTTTTGCAGAATCAGCCCCAGCATTTT
CASSFLQNQPQHF
>.|TRBJ2-5|many|TRBV19
TGTGCCAGTAGTATTCCGGGGGTGCTGCAAGAGACCCAGCACTTC
CASSIPGVLQETQHF
>.|TRBJ2-7|many|TRBV7-3
TGTGCCAGCAGCTTGGGGGTAGCGAGCTCCTACGAGCAGTACTTC
CASSLGVASSYEQYF
>.|TRBJ2-5|many|TRBV28
TGTGCCAGCAGCTGGGAATCAGCAGGGACCCAGTACTTC
CASSWESAGTQYF
>.|TRBJ1-3|few|TRBV9
TGTGCCAGCAGCGGAGGGGGTGCTGGAAACACCATATATTTT
CASSGGGAGNTIYF
>TRBD2|TRBJ2-2|many|TRBV12-5
TGTGCTAGTGGTCTCGGACTAGCGGGAGGGCCGGGCACCGGGGAGCTGTTTTTT
CASGLGLAGGPGTGELFF
>.|TRBJ2-6|many|TRBV27
TGTGCCAGCAGACTCAGGGGAACTGGGGCCAACGTCCTGACTTTC
CASRLRGTGANVLTF
>.|TRBJ2-2|many|TRBV2
TGTGCCAGCAGTGAGGTGCGAACCGGGGAGCTGTTTTTT
CASSEVRTGELFF
>TRBD1|TRBJ1-1|few|TRBV5-1
TGCGCCAGCAGCACCGACAGGGTTCACACTGAAGCTTTCTTT
CASSTDRVHTEAFF
>.|TRBJ1-5|few|TRBV27
TGTGCCAGCAGTTTATCGGGGCTCGTAGGTCAGCCCCAGCATTTT
CASSLSGLVGQPQHF
>TRBD2|TRBJ2-7|.|TRBV6-1
TGTGCCAGCAGCAAAGCGGGGGGTCTCTACGAGCAGTACTTC
CASSKAGGLYEQYF